This TCR beta chain comes out of a study of blood T cell repertoires in COVID-19. Study-level background: Sites across the United States, Italy and Spain contributed samples from acute and convalescent COVID-19. T cells, B-cell-depleted T cells, or PBMCs provided the cDNA or gDNA that served as material.

Trimming removed 2 bases at V and 6 bases at J, with 8 bases between. The CDR3 covers 13 residues. The germline V gene has CDR1 MNHEY and CDR2 SVGAGI. Per the authors' pipeline: Reference gene primer amplification gave nucleated cell count estimates. The protocol was immunoSEQ multiplex PCR, while the TCRdb copy is restricted to in-frame clones and leaves out a portion. The V and J calls and the clone size are those of that table, but D and trimming were determined from the DNA. The sample has more than 95,000 clones, around four fifths seen once. As to this clone: The sample holds other DNA sequences that translate to the same CDR3.

The sequenced sample was peripheral blood. This rearrangement joins TRBV6-5 to TRBJ2-1; weak D call: TRBD2 (6 bases). This clonotype was sampled from a young man with acute or convalescent COVID-19. The CDR3 DNA reads as TGTGCCAGCAGTTACGGGGGAGGCAATGAGCAGTTCTTC. This translates into CASSYGGGNEQFF.